This T cell receptor (beta chain) was documented in a study of neurological immune-mediated disorders. General observations from the study: No CDR3 amino acid sequences recurred among expanded clones across subjects, suggesting private repertoires in all groups. Multiple sclerosis patients had less TCR clonal expansion than even healthy controls, unlike HTLV-1-associated myelopathy.

Time point defined: technical triplicate 2. Unsorted libraries were generated from 2 million PBMCs. These cells had been stored in RNAlater at -80 C. The CDR3 runs 13 residues. In germline, CDR1 is SQVTM, CDR2 ANQGSEA. The V gene lost 5 bases and the J gene lost 5 bases, with 15 bases spanning the gap. The team produced cDNA through 5'RACE using 10-nucleotide random UMIs. TCRdb recomputed calls from the 5' RACE reads with MiXCR, one row per CDR3 protein. The sample yields about 55,000 distinct CDR3 sequences, about 24% seen once. This clonotype was recorded at least ten times. The antigen remains undetermined.

Sequenced: PBMCs. This receptor was taken from a man in his sixties with HTLV-1-associated myelopathy (HAM/TSP). The chain carries TRBV29-1 and TRBJ1-1; D is undetermined. This chain's CDR3 is CSVLPGGRTEAFF. The CDR3 nucleotides read TGCAGCGTTCTCCCGGGTGGTAGAACTGAAGCTTTCTTT.